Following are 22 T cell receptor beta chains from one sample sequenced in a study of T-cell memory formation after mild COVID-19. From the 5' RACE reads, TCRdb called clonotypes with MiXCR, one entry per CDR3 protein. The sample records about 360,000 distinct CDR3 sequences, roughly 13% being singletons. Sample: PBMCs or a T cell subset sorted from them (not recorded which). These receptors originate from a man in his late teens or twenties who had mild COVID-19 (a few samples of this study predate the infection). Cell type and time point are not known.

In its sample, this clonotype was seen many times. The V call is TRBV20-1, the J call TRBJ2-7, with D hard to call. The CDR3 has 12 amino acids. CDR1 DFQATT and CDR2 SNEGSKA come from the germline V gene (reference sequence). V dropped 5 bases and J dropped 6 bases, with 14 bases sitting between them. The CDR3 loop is CSALGPEGEQYF. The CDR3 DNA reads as TGCAGTGCTCTTGGCCCCGAAGGCGAGCAGTACTTC.

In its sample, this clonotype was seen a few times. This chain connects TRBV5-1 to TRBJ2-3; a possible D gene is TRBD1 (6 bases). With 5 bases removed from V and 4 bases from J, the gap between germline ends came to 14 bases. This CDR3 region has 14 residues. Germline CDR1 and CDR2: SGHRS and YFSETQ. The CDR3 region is CASRTGTPPDTQYF. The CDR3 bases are TGCGCCAGCAGGACCGGGACACCCCCAGATACGCAGTATTTT.

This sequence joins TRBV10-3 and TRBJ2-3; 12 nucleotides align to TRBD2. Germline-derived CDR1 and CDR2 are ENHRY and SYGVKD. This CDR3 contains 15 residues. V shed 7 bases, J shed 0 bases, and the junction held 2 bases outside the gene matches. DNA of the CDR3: TGTGCCATCACCGGACTAGCGGGGAGCACAGATACGCAGTATTTT. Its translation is CAITGLAGSTDTQYF.

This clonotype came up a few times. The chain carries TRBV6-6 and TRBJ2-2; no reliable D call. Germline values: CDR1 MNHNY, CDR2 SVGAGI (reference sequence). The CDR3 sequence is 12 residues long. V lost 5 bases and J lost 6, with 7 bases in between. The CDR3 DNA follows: TGTGCCAGCAGTCCCCTGGCCGGGGAGCTGTTTTTT. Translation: CASSPLAGELFF.

The CDR3: CASSSPEGHRPSNTGELFF. The CDR3 DNA reads TGTGCCAGCAGCTCTCCAGAGGGACACCGACCCTCGAACACCGGGGAGCTGTTTTTT. This chain joins TRBV7-6 and TRBJ2-2, with a weak D call TRBD1 (6 bases). With 4 bases removed from V and 0 bases from J, the gap between germline ends came to 21 bases. Germline CDR1 reads SGHVS; CDR2 reads FNYEAQ. The CDR3 runs to 19 residues.

Written as DNA, the CDR3 is TGTGCCAGCAGCACAGGCAGGGGCAGGTACGAGCAGTACGTC. Amino acids: CASSTGRGRYEQYV. V gene TRBV28 combines with J gene TRBJ2-7; possibly TRBD1 for D (6 bases). The CDR3 sequence is 14 residues long. CDR1 MDHEN and CDR2 SYDVKM come from the germline V gene. V lost 6 bases, J lost 4 bases, and 16 bases lay in between.

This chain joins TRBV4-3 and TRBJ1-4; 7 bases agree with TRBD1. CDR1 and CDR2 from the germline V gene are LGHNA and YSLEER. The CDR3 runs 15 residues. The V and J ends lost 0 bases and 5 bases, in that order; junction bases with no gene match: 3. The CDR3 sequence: CASSQERGLNEKLFF. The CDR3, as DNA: TGCGCCAGCAGCCAAGAGAGGGGGCTGAATGAAAAACTGTTTTTT.

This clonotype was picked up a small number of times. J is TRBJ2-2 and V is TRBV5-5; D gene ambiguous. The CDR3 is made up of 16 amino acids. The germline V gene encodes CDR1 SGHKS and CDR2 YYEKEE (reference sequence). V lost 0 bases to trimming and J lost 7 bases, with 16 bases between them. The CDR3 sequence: CASSLVPQHFGGELFF. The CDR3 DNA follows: TGTGCCAGCAGCTTGGTTCCCCAGCACTTCGGCGGGGAGCTGTTTTTT.

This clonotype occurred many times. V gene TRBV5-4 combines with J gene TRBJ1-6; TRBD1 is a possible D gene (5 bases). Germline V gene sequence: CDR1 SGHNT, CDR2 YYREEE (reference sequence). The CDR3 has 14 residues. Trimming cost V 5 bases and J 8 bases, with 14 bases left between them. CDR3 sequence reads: CASSSQVGHSPLHF. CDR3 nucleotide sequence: TGTGCCAGCAGTTCTCAGGTGGGACATTCACCCCTCCACTTT. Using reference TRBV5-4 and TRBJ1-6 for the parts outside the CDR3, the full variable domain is ETGVTQSPTHLIKTRGQQVTLRCSSQSGHNTVSWYQQALGQGPQFIFQYYREEENGRGNFPPRFSGLQFPNYSSELNVNALELDDSALYLCASSSQVGHSPLHFGNGTRLTVT.

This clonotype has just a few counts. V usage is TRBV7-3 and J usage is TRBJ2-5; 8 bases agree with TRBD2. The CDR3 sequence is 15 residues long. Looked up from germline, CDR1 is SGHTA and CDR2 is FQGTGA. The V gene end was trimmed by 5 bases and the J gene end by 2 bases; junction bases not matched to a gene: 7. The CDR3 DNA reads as TGTGCCAGCAGCCGTAGCGGGGCTGAACAAGAGACCCAGTACTTC. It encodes CASSRSGAEQETQYF. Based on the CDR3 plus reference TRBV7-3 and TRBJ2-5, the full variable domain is GAGVSQTPSNKVTEKGKYVELRCDPISGHTALYWYRQSLGQGPEFLIYFQGTGAADDSGLPNDRFFAVRPEGSVSTLKIQRTERGDSAVYLCASSRSGAEQETQYFGPGTRLLVL.

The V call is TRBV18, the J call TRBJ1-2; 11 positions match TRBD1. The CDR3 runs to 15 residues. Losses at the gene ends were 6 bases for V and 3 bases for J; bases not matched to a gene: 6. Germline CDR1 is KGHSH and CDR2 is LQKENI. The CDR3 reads CASSQGQGAYYGYTF. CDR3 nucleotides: TGTGCCAGCTCCCAAGGACAGGGGGCGTACTATGGCTACACCTTC.

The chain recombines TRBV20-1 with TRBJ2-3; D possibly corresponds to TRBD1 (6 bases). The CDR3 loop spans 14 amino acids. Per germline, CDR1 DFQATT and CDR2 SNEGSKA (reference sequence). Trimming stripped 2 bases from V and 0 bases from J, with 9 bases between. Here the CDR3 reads CSARWDTSTDTQYF. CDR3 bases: TGCAGTGCTAGATGGGACACTAGCACAGATACGCAGTATTTT.

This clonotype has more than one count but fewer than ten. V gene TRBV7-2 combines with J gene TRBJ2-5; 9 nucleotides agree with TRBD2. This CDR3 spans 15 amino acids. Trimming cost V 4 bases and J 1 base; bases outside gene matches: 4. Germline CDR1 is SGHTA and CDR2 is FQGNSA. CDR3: CASSSGTSLQETQYF. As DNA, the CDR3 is TGTGCCAGCAGCTCTGGGACTAGCCTCCAAGAGACCCAGTACTTC.

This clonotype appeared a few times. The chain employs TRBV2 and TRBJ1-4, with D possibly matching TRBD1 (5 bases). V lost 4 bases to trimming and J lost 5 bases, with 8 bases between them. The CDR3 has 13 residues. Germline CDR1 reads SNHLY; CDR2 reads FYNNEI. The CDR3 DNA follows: TGTGCCAGCAGTGGACAGCCGAATGAAAAACTGTTTTTT. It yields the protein CASSGQPNEKLFF.

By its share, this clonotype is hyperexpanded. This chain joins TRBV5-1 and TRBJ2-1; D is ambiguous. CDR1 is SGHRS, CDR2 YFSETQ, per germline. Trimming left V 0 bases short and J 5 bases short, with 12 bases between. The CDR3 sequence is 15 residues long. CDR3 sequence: CASSLDEPTDNEQFF. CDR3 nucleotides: TGCGCCAGCAGCTTGGACGAGCCTACCGACAATGAGCAGTTCTTC.

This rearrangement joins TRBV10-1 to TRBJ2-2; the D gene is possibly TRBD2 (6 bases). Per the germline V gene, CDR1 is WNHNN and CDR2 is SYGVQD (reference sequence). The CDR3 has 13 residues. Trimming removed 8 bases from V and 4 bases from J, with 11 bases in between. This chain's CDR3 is CASGEEATGELFF. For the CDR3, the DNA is TGCGCCAGCGGGGAGGAAGCCACCGGGGAGCTGTTTTTT.

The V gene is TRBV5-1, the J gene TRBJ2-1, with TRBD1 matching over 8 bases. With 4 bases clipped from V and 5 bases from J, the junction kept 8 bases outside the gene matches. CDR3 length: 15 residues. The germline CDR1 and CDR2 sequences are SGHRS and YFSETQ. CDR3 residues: CASSRDRDRHNEQFF. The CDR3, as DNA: TGCGCCAGCAGCAGAGACCGGGACAGGCACAATGAGCAGTTCTTC.

The CDR3 DNA reads as TGCAGTGCACAGTTGGGGGGGCAGAATGAGCAGTTCTTC. It yields the protein CSAQLGGQNEQFF. The chain couples TRBV20-1 to TRBJ2-1; tentatively, D is TRBD2 (7 bases). The CDR3 is 13 amino acids. V was shortened by 6 bases and J by 7 bases, with 16 bases between the two germline ends. The germline CDR1 and CDR2 sequences are DFQATT and SNEGSKA (reference sequence).

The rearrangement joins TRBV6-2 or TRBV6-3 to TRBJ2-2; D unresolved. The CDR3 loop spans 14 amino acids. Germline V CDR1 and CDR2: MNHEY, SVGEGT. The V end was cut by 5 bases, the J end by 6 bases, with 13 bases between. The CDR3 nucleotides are TGTGCCAGCAGTATTATGAGAGGACCCGGGGAGCTGTTTTTT. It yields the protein CASSIMRGPGELFF.

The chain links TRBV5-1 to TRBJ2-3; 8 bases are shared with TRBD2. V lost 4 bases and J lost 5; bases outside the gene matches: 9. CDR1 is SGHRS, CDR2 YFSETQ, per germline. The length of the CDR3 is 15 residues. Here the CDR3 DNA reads TGCGCCAGCAGCCAAACGGGGGGGCCTGGAGATACGCAGTATTTT. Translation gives CASSQTGGPGDTQYF.

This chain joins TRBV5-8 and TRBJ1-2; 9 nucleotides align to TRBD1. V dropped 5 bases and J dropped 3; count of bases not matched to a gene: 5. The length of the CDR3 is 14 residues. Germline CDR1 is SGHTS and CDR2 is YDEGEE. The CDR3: CASSLQGAYYGYTF. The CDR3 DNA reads TGTGCCAGCAGTCTACAGGGGGCATACTATGGCTACACCTTC.

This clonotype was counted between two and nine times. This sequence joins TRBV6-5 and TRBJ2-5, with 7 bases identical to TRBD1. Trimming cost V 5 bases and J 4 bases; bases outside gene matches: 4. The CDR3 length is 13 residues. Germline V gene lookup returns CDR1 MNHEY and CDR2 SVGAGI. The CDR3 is CASSTRDRETQYF. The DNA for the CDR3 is TGTGCCAGCAGTACCCGGGACAGAGAGACCCAGTACTTC.